A single sample gave rise to the 27 T cell receptor beta chains below, sequenced in a study of blood T cell repertoires in COVID-19. Measured with immunoSEQ multiplex PCR; TCRdb has only the in-frame clones, and not every one. The sample has roughly 280,000 clones; about nine tenths are singletons. Sequencing was done on a sample of PBMCs or T cells enriched from blood (not recorded which). The receptors originated from a woman between 25 and 40 years old with acute COVID-19.

The chain links TRBV19 to TRBJ2-7; D may be TRBD2 (6 bases). In germline, CDR1 is LNHDA, CDR2 SQIVND (reference sequence). The CDR3 spans 17 residues. Trimming removed 3 bases at V and 2 bases at J, with 20 bases between. This CDR3 is CASSIIGEAVGPYEQYF. CDR3 nucleotides: TGTGCCAGTAGTATTATCGGGGAGGCGGTAGGCCCCTACGAGCAGTACTTC.

The chain is built from TRBV27 and TRBJ2-3; D is possibly TRBD2 (5 bases). Between the trimmed V and J ends, which lost 6 bases and 0 bases, there was a span of 10 bases. Germline CDR1 MNHEY, CDR2 SMNVEV (reference sequence). CDR3 size: 14 residues. The CDR3 loop reads CASRTGSSTDTQYF. DNA for the CDR3: TGTGCCAGCAGAACGGGATCTAGCACAGATACGCAGTATTTT.

The rearrangement joins TRBV3-1 (or the pseudogene TRBV3-2) to TRBJ2-7, with 10 positions matching TRBD2. CDR1 LGHDT and CDR2 YNNKEL come from the germline V gene (reference sequence). The CDR3 consists of 14 residues. V lost 7 bases to trimming and J lost 2 bases; unmatched junction nucleotides: 5. This CDR3 is CASTSGRWPYEQYF. The CDR3 DNA sequence: TGTGCCAGCACTAGCGGGAGATGGCCCTACGAGCAGTACTTC.

In this sample, this clone turned up once. The rearrangement uses TRBV30 and TRBJ1-2, with 11 bases fitting TRBD1. With 2 bases clipped from V and 7 bases from J, the junction kept 6 bases outside the gene matches. The CDR3 has 14 amino acids. CDR1 and CDR2 from the germline V gene are GTSNPN and SVGIG (reference sequence). CDR3 coding DNA: TGTGCCTGGAGTCTCGGGACAGGGGGATTTGGCTACACCTTC. Translating gives CAWSLGTGGFGYTF. Full variable domain (outside the CDR3, taken from reference TRBV30 and TRBJ1-2): SQTIHQWPATLVQPVGSPLSLECTVEGTSNPNLYWYRQAAGRGLQLLFYSVGIGQISSEVPQNLSASRPQDRQFILSSKKLLLSDSGFYLCAWSLGTGGFGYTFGSGTRLTVV.

The chain couples TRBV27 to TRBJ2-7, with D hard to call. Trimming left V 6 bases short and J 1 base short, with 4 bases between. The CDR3 totals 11 residues. Germline CDR1 is MNHEY and CDR2 is SMNVEV (reference sequence). CDR3 DNA sequence: TGTGCCAGCAGGACTTCCTACGAGCAGTACTTC. Residues: CASRTSYEQYF.

The chain employs TRBV28 and TRBJ1-1; D is undetermined. Germline lookup yields CDR1 MDHEN and CDR2 SYDVKM. The CDR3 is 13 residues long. V gave up 3 bases and J gave up 5 bases, with 10 bases separating them. CDR3 coding DNA: TGTGCCAGCAGTTTCGGGATTGAGACTGAAGCTTTCTTT. Protein: CASSFGIETEAFF.

The V call is TRBV4-3, the J call TRBJ2-1, with 9 bases fitting TRBD2. The CDR3 spans 16 residues. Germline CDR1 LGHNA, CDR2 YSLEER. Trimming at V came to 3 bases and at J to 8 bases, leaving 11 bases not matched to a gene. The CDR3 reads CASSQRTGTSFDEQFF. In nucleotides, the CDR3 is TGCGCCAGCAGCCAGAGAACCGGGACTAGCTTTGATGAGCAGTTCTTC.

The genes are TRBV6-1 and TRBJ2-3, with 7 bases fitting TRBD2. The CDR3 has 16 amino acids. J lost 0 bases, V lost 2 bases, and 5 bases had no gene match. CDR1 is MNHNS and CDR2 is SASEGT in the germline V gene. The CDR3 protein is CASSEWRSGSTDTQYF. In DNA form, the CDR3 reads TGTGCCAGCAGTGAATGGCGTAGCGGGAGCACAGATACGCAGTATTTT.

This clone is a singleton in its sample. V usage is TRBV11-1 and J usage is TRBJ2-7; D is ambiguous. The CDR3 covers 13 residues. Trimming left V 5 bases short and J 2 bases short, with 10 bases between. CDR1 and CDR2 (germline): SGHAT, FQDESV (reference sequence). The CDR3 nucleotides read TGTGCCAGCAGCCCCCCGGCGGCCTACGAGCAGTACTTC. It codes for CASSPPAAYEQYF.

The chain combines TRBV5-1 with TRBJ1-1; 7 nucleotides agree with TRBD1. V was clipped by 1 base and J by 1 base; unmatched bases: 1. The CDR3 spans 14 residues. Germline CDR1 and CDR2: SGHRS and YFSETQ. CDR3 nucleotide sequence: TGCGCCAGCAGCTTGACAGGGGAGAACACTGAAGCTTTCTTT. Translated, it gives CASSLTGENTEAFF.

The chain recombines TRBV27 with TRBJ2-7, with D possibly being TRBD1 (6 bases). This CDR3 is built from 14 residues. V was pared by 2 bases and J by 2 bases, with 10 bases between. Germline V gives CDR1 MNHEY, CDR2 SMNVEV (reference sequence). The CDR3: CASSLQQGAYEQYF. CDR3 bases: TGTGCCAGCAGTTTACAACAGGGAGCCTACGAGCAGTACTTC.

The chain couples TRBV6-5 to TRBJ1-5; possibly TRBD1 for D (6 bases). CDR3 length: 13 amino acids. V was trimmed by 2 bases and J by 4 bases, leaving 6 bases between them. The V gene's germline CDR1 is MNHEY and CDR2 SVGAGI. This CDR3 is CASSYGQNQPQHF. CDR3 coding DNA: TGTGCCAGCAGTTACGGACAGAATCAGCCCCAGCATTTT.

The CDR3 DNA reads TGCGCCAGCAGCAAGGGACAGGGGGTCCACGAGCAGTACTTC. Protein: CASSKGQGVHEQYF. This chain links TRBV5-1 with TRBJ2-7; 11 positions agree with TRBD1. Germline assignment: CDR1 SGHRS and CDR2 YFSETQ. The CDR3 loop spans 14 amino acids. V shed 4 bases and J 5 bases; nucleotides not matched to a gene: 5.

The chain recombines TRBV6-5 with TRBJ1-1; 9 bases line up with TRBD1. Germline assignment: CDR1 MNHEY and CDR2 SVGAGI. With V trimmed by 7 bases and J by 6 bases, 6 bases remained unmatched. CDR3 size: 13 residues. CDR3 sequence: CASTTTGGSEAFF. CDR3 DNA: TGTGCCAGCACCACAACAGGGGGCTCTGAAGCTTTCTTT.

The genes are TRBV5-5 and TRBJ2-1; weak D call: TRBD2 (5 bases). Germline V gene sequence: CDR1 SGHKS, CDR2 YYEKEE (reference sequence). The CDR3 contains 15 residues. V lost 1 base and J 5 bases, leaving 13 bases between the germline ends. CDR3 region: CASSLRSDGNNEQFF. CDR3 in DNA: TGTGCCAGCAGCTTGCGTAGCGACGGCAACAATGAGCAGTTCTTC.

The genes are TRBV28 and TRBJ1-1; a weak D match, TRBD1 (5 bases). The CDR3 runs to 13 residues. V was shortened by 3 bases and J by 11 bases, with 16 bases between the two germline ends. CDR1 and CDR2 (germline): MDHEN, SYDVKM. CDR3 bases: TGTGCCAGCAGTTTGGGGGGTGCGCGTGGGGCTTTCTTT. Protein: CASSLGGARGAFF.

V and J are TRBV5-1 and TRBJ2-2; 9 bases are shared with TRBD1. After removal of 4 bases from V and 5 bases from J, the junction contained 6 bases not matched to a gene. There are 15 residues in the CDR3. Germline V gives CDR1 SGHRS, CDR2 YFSETQ. The CDR3 reads CASSGGQGRTGELFF. CDR3 coding DNA: TGCGCCAGCAGCGGGGGACAGGGAAGGACCGGGGAGCTGTTTTTT.

Points on this clone: Other nucleotide sequences in the sample specify the same CDR3. The chain links TRBV2 to TRBJ2-7; possibly TRBD1 for D (5 bases). The CDR3 covers 12 residues. CDR1 and CDR2 (germline): SNHLY, FYNNEI. Trimming cost V 2 bases and J 4 bases, with 6 bases left between them. CDR3 residues: CASSEQGYEQYF. CDR3 DNA sequence: TGTGCCAGCAGTGAACAGGGTTACGAGCAGTACTTC.

CDR3 coding DNA: TGTGCCAGCTCACCAGGACTCACACCATCCGCTTTCTTT. Its protein product is CASSPGLTPSAFF. The chain joins TRBV18 to TRBJ1-1, with unresolved D. The CDR3 consists of 13 residues. V was shortened by 2 bases and J by 11 bases, with 15 bases between the two germline ends. Germline V gene lookup returns CDR1 KGHSH and CDR2 LQKENI.

The V call is TRBV19, the J call TRBJ1-5; 9 bases are a match to TRBD1. The ends lost 8 bases at V and 4 bases at J; junction bases unmatched: 12. The germline V gene has CDR1 LNHDA and CDR2 SQIVND (reference sequence). This CDR3 has 16 residues. The chain's CDR3 is CASDNRGRVMNQPQHF. CDR3 DNA: TGTGCCAGTGATAACAGGGGGCGGGTAATGAATCAGCCCCAGCATTTT.

The chain uses TRBV6-5 and TRBJ2-3; D not certain. The V gene lost 0 bases and the J gene lost 0 bases, with 4 bases spanning the gap. The CDR3 runs 14 residues. CDR1 and CDR2 from the germline V gene are MNHEY and SVGAGI. The CDR3 loop reads CASSYSESTDTQYF. The DNA of the CDR3 is TGTGCCAGCAGTTACTCGGAGAGCACAGATACGCAGTATTTT.

The chain carries TRBV3-1 (or the pseudogene TRBV3-2) and TRBJ1-6; 9 bases line up with TRBD1. CDR3 length equals 18 residues. In germline, CDR1 is LGHDT, CDR2 YNNKEL (reference sequence). The J segment lost 0 bases and the V segment lost 3 bases, leaving 6 bases of the junction unmatched. The CDR3, as DNA: TGTGCCAGCAGCCACGAACCGGGACAGGGCTCCTATAATTCACCCCTCCACTTT. Translated: CASSHEPGQGSYNSPLHF.

V gene TRBV6-5 combines with J gene TRBJ1-2, with 8 bases identical to TRBD1. The V and J ends lost 7 bases and 4 bases, in that order; junction bases with no gene match: 8. The CDR3 sequence is 14 residues long. CDR1 MNHEY and CDR2 SVGAGI come from the germline V gene. This CDR3 is CASIRVGTGYGYTF. CDR3 nucleotides: TGTGCCAGCATTCGGGTGGGGACAGGCTATGGCTACACCTTC.

The chain carries TRBV5-1 and TRBJ2-2; 10 positions match TRBD2. Germline CDR1 reads SGHRS; CDR2 reads YFSETQ. V dropped 5 bases and J dropped 2; count of bases not matched to a gene: 12. The CDR3 consists of 18 residues. CDR3 coding DNA: TGCGCCAGCAGGACGAGACCGGGACTAGCGAAAAACACCGGGGAGCTGTTTTTT. It specifies CASRTRPGLAKNTGELFF.

The gene calls are TRBV15 and TRBJ2-1, with 10 bases fitting TRBD1. The junction had 15 bases not matched to a gene; V was cut back by 0 bases and J by 10 bases. CDR1 and CDR2 (germline): LNHNV, YYDKDF (reference sequence). The CDR3 contains 18 residues. The CDR3 is CATSRDSNTGTGAVEQFF. CDR3 sequence (DNA): TGTGCCACCAGCAGAGACAGCAATACCGGGACAGGGGCCGTAGAGCAGTTCTTC.

This clone has just a few counts. The genes are TRBV19 and TRBJ2-7, with a weak D call TRBD1 (5 bases). Germline V CDR1 and CDR2: LNHDA, SQIVND (reference sequence). V gave up 2 bases and J gave up 1 base, with 12 bases separating them. The length of the CDR3 is 15 residues. CDR3 in DNA: TGTGCCAGTAGTATACAGGGCGCAAAATCCTACGAGCAGTACTTC. It is translated as CASSIQGAKSYEQYF.

The chain is built from TRBV27 and TRBJ2-5; 7 bases are a match to TRBD1. In germline, CDR1 is MNHEY, CDR2 SMNVEV (reference sequence). V was clipped by 5 bases and J by 3 bases; unmatched bases: 6. The CDR3 is 14 residues long. CDR3 DNA sequence: TGTGCCAGCAGTCCCTCCGGGACAGAAGAGACCCAGTACTTC. It codes for CASSPSGTEETQYF.